The clone carrying this TCR beta chain has just one count. This entry belongs to a study of blood T cell repertoires in COVID-19. The wider study: COVID-19 samples from acute and convalescent phases originated in the United States, Italy and Spain.

Categorization into cohorts depended on clinical history that participants reported. Exposed enrollees encountered a COVID-19 case at some point within 2 weeks before study entry. The CDR3 has 13 residues. Germline values: CDR1 SGHAT, CDR2 FQNNGV. Losses at the gene ends were 5 bases for V and 10 bases for J; bases not matched to a gene: 7. Methods used by the authors: Nucleated cell counts were estimated from reference gene primer amplification. Profiling relied on immunoSEQ multiplex PCR, and the TCRdb table lists in-frame clones only, not all of them. The V and J calls and clone size come from that table; D and trimming were worked out from the DNA. The sample contains approximately 400,000 clones, roughly 92% of which appear only once.

The material sequenced was PBMCs or T cells enriched from blood (not recorded which). The receptor comes from a woman in her forties who had been exposed to COVID-19. The chain joins TRBV11-2 to TRBJ1-1; 10 positions match TRBD1. The DNA of the CDR3 is TGTGCCAGCAGCCCCAGTTGGGACAGGGGAGCTTTCTTT. Translating gives CASSPSWDRGAFF.